These 19 T cell receptor beta chains share one sample of origin, sequenced in a study of shared clonotypes between healthy human individuals. Here immunoSEQ multiplex PCR was the method, and the copy in TCRdb shows in-frame clones only, minus some. The sample holds more than 500,000 clones, approximately 95% seen once. CD45RO-negative, CCR7-selected cells formed the naive CD8 fraction, which excluded terminally differentiated effector memory CD45RA+ cells. Sample: naive CD8+ T cells sorted from blood. Receptor source: a woman in her 30s in good health.

This sequence joins TRBV27 and TRBJ2-3, with D hard to call. The CDR3 spans 15 residues. The germline V and J ends were trimmed by 7 bases and 2 bases, with 16 bases remaining between them. Germline V gene data show CDR1 as MNHEY and CDR2 as SMNVEV (reference sequence). CDR3 amino acids: CASTSDGSYTDTQYF. CDR3 bases: TGTGCCAGCACCTCGGACGGGTCTTACACAGATACGCAGTATTTT.

The V gene is TRBV2, the J gene TRBJ1-4; 7 nucleotides match TRBD1. The trim removed 5 bases at V and 8 bases at J, leaving 11 bases unmatched. The CDR3 extends over 15 amino acids. The germline gives CDR1 SNHLY, CDR2 FYNNEI. The CDR3 sequence is CASSHGQAEWEKLFF. As DNA, the CDR3 is TGTGCCAGCAGTCATGGACAGGCCGAGTGGGAAAAACTGTTTTTT.

This chain links TRBV4-1 with TRBJ1-1; 7 bases align to TRBD1. Trimming cost V 4 bases and J 1 base; bases outside gene matches: 9. CDR3 length equals 16 residues. The germline V gene encodes CDR1 MGHRA and CDR2 YSYEKL. CDR3 amino acids: CASSRTGDLGNTEAFF. For the CDR3, the DNA is TGCGCCAGCAGCCGAACAGGGGATTTAGGGAACACTGAAGCTTTCTTT.

This chain uses TRBV7-9 with TRBJ2-3, with 12 positions matching TRBD2. With 5 bases clipped from V and 2 bases from J, the junction kept 8 bases outside the gene matches. The germline V gene has CDR1 SEHNR and CDR2 FQNEAQ (reference sequence). This CDR3 has 17 amino acids. The CDR3 bases are TGTGCCAGCAGCCTCTACGGACTAGCGGGGTACACAGATACGCAGTATTTT. This sequence encodes CASSLYGLAGYTDTQYF.

In its sample, this clone was seen a few times. This rearrangement joins TRBV7-9 to TRBJ1-1; D not resolved. This CDR3 is built from 11 residues. CDR1 SEHNR and CDR2 FQNEAQ come from the germline V gene (reference sequence). V lost 3 bases to trimming and J lost 10 bases, with 9 bases between them. The CDR3 protein is CASSLAVGAFF. CDR3 DNA: TGTGCCAGCAGCTTGGCGGTAGGAGCTTTCTTT. The full variable domain, in which reference TRBV7-9 and TRBJ1-1 provide the parts outside the CDR3, is DTGVSQNPRHKITKRGQNVTFRCDPISEHNRLYWYRQTLGQGPEFLTYFQNEAQLEKSRLLSDRFSAERPKGSFSTLEIQRTEQGDSAMYLCASSLAVGAFFGQGTRLTVV.

Written as DNA, the CDR3 is TGTGCCAGCAGTGGGTGGGAGGGGAAATACGAGCAGTACTTC. This encodes CASSGWEGKYEQYF. This rearrangement joins TRBV27 to TRBJ2-7, with 7 bases that match TRBD2. The CDR3 loop spans 14 amino acids. The V segment lost 5 bases and the J segment 4 bases; nucleotides outside the gene matches: 8. Germline V gene lookup returns CDR1 MNHEY and CDR2 SMNVEV (reference sequence).

V usage is TRBV7-9 and J usage is TRBJ2-7; 7 bases line up with TRBD1. After removal of 4 bases from V and 6 bases from J, the junction contained 9 bases not matched to a gene. The CDR3 is made up of 14 amino acids. Germline CDR1 and CDR2: SEHNR and FQNEAQ (reference sequence). This chain's CDR3 is CASSSGTVDAEQYF. The DNA for the CDR3 is TGTGCCAGCAGCTCCGGGACAGTCGACGCCGAGCAGTACTTC.

The chain has TRBV10-1 and TRBJ1-1; 7 bases fit TRBD1. CDR1 and CDR2 from the germline V gene are WNHNN and SYGVQD (reference sequence). V trimming: 6 bases; J trimming: 0 bases; junction bases outside the gene matches: 4. This CDR3 is built from 14 residues. The CDR3 region has the DNA TGCGCCAGCAGCGAGACAGGGATGAACACTGAAGCTTTCTTT. It codes for CASSETGMNTEAFF.

The genes are TRBV2 and TRBJ2-6; 8 bases match TRBD2. This CDR3 has 19 amino acids. CDR1 SNHLY and CDR2 FYNNEI come from the germline V gene. The V and J ends lost 5 bases and 0 bases, in that order; junction bases with no gene match: 12. The CDR3 is CASSWASAGDFSGANVLTF. The CDR3 bases are TGTGCCAGCAGTTGGGCCTCAGCGGGAGACTTCTCTGGGGCCAACGTCCTGACTTTC.

This chain links TRBV10-1 with TRBJ1-1; D call uncertain. V was trimmed by 0 bases and J by 0 bases, leaving 8 bases between them. Per the germline V gene, CDR1 is WNHNN and CDR2 is SYGVQD (reference sequence). The CDR3 has 15 residues. CDR3 coding DNA: TGCGCCAGCAGTGAGTCCCCGGGGATGAACACTGAAGCTTTCTTT. Protein sequence: CASSESPGMNTEAFF.

V is TRBV4-2 and J is TRBJ2-4; 10 positions agree with TRBD2. The CDR3 covers 15 residues. The V segment lost 3 bases and the J segment 7 bases; nucleotides outside the gene matches: 6. Germline V gene data show CDR1 as LGHNA and CDR2 as YNFKEQ. CDR3 in DNA: TGTGCCAGCAGCCACATAGCGGGAGGAAGCAACATTCAGTACTTC. Translated, it gives CASSHIAGGSNIQYF.

The rearrangement links TRBV25-1 to TRBJ2-7; D gene uncertain. CDR3 length: 13 residues. Germline CDR1 reads MGHDK; CDR2 reads SYGVNS. Trimming cost V 2 bases and J 6 bases, with 11 bases left between them. In DNA form, the CDR3 reads TGTGCCAGCAGTGAAATAGGGCACATCGAGCAGTACTTC. It encodes CASSEIGHIEQYF.

The chain is built from TRBV28 and TRBJ2-7, with TRBD1 matching over 8 bases. The V gene end was trimmed by 7 bases and the J gene end by 4 bases; junction bases not matched to a gene: 9. This CDR3 spans 14 amino acids. The germline gives CDR1 MDHEN, CDR2 SYDVKM. CDR3 amino acids: CASTKTGEMYEQYF. In DNA form, the CDR3 reads TGTGCCAGCACAAAGACAGGGGAGATGTACGAGCAGTACTTC.

J is TRBJ2-7 and V is TRBV2; D unresolved. The V end was cut by 3 bases, the J end by 3 bases, with 6 bases between. This CDR3 region has 12 residues. Germline V gives CDR1 SNHLY, CDR2 FYNNEI. CDR3 amino acids: CASSDIVYEQYF. CDR3 coding DNA: TGTGCCAGCAGTGATATCGTCTACGAGCAGTACTTC.

The chain combines TRBV29-1 with TRBJ2-5; D remains unclear. The end of the DNA aligns better with TRBJ2-7, so the J call may be wrong. This CDR3 comprises 11 residues. Germline V lookup: CDR1 SQVTM, CDR2 ANQGSEA. CDR3 sequence reads: CSVLSSDEQYF. DNA for the CDR3: TGCAGCGTCCTTAGCTCAGACGAGCAGTACTTC.

CDR3 in amino acids: CASSQDVGSGPYEQYF. The CDR3 region has the DNA TGTGCCAGCAGCCAAGATGTTGGGAGTGGGCCCTACGAGCAGTACTTC. The chain couples TRBV14 to TRBJ2-7, with TRBD2 as a possible D gene (5 bases). The V gene's germline CDR1 is SGHDN and CDR2 FVKESK. The CDR3 is 16 residues long. With 0 bases removed from V and 2 bases from J, the gap between germline ends came to 14 bases.

This clone was detected once. The chain is built from TRBV11-2 and TRBJ2-1, with 7 nucleotides matching TRBD2. The CDR3 is 11 amino acids. The V segment lost 5 bases and the J segment 12 bases; nucleotides outside the gene matches: 4. CDR1 is SGHAT and CDR2 is FQNNGV in the germline V gene. CDR3 coding DNA: TGTGCCAGCAGCCCTGGGGGGGGGCAGTTCTTC. This sequence encodes CASSPGGGQFF. The variable domain in full, with the rest retrieved from reference TRBV11-2 and TRBJ2-1, is EAGVAQSPRYKIIEKRQSVAFWCNPISGHATLYWYQQILGQGPKLLIQFQNNGVVDDSQLPKDRFSAERLKGVDSTLKIQPAKLEDSAVYLCASSPGGGQFFGPGTRLTVL.

The J gene is TRBJ2-1, the V gene TRBV19; perhaps TRBD2 as D (5 bases). The CDR3 consists of 15 residues. V gave up 7 bases and J gave up 4 bases, with 17 bases separating them. CDR1 and CDR2 from the germline V gene are LNHDA and SQIVND (reference sequence). The chain's CDR3 is CASTTSFGLYNEQFF. The CDR3 nucleotides are TGTGCCAGTACCACTAGTTTTGGCTTATACAATGAGCAGTTCTTC. The whole variable domain, remainder taken from reference TRBV19 and TRBJ2-1, is DGGITQSPKYLFRKEGQNVTLSCEQNLNHDAMYWYRQDPGQGLRLIYYSQIVNDFQKGDIAEGYSVSREKKESFPLTVTSAQKNPTAFYLCASTTSFGLYNEQFFGPGTRLTVL.

The chain couples TRBV7-2 to TRBJ2-7, with 9 nucleotides matching TRBD2. V lost 4 bases, J lost 2 bases, and 6 bases stayed unmatched. Looked up from germline, CDR1 is SGHTA and CDR2 is FQGNSA. This CDR3 has 15 residues. CDR3 sequence: CASSSPLAGTYEQYF. CDR3 coding DNA: TGTGCCAGCAGCTCTCCCCTAGCGGGAACCTACGAGCAGTACTTC.